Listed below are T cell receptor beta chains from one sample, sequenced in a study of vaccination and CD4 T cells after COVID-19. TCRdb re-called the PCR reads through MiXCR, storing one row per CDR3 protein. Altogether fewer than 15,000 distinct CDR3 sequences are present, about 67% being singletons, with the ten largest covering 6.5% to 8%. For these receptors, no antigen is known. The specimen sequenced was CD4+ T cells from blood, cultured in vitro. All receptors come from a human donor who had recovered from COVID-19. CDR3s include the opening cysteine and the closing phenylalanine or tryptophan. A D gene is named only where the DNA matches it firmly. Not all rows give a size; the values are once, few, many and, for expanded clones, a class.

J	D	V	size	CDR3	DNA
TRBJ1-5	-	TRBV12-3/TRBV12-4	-	CASSFVVGGQPQHF	TGTGCCAGCAGTTTCGTCGTTGGTGGTCAGCCCCAGCATTTT
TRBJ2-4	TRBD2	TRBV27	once	CASTRTSGSFPPYF	TGTGCCAGCACCAGGACTAGCGGGAGCTTCCCCCCGTACTTC
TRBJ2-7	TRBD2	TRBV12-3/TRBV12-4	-	CASSTSGSNPYEQYF	TGTGCCAGCAGTACGAGCGGGAGTAATCCCTACGAGCAGTACTTC
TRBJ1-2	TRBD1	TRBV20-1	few	CSARRTGGPINYGYTF	TGCAGTGCTAGGAGGACAGGGGGCCCAATTAACTATGGCTACACCTTC
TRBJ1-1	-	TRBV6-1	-	CASSEFKLGGFF	TGTGCCAGCAGTGAATTTAAGCTGGGGGGTTTCTTT
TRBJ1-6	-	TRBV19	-	CASSNRRSGSPLHF	TGTGCCAGTAGCAACCGCCGGAGTGGTTCACCCCTCCACTTT
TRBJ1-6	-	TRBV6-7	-	CASSYSFPRGNSRSPLHF	TGTGCCAGCAGTTACTCGTTTCCGAGGGGAAACAGTCGTTCACCCCTCCACTTT
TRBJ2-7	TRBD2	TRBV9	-	CASSGGLEYEQYF	TGTGCCAGCAGCGGAGGACTAGAATACGAGCAGTACTTC
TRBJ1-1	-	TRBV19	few	CASSTGTGNTEAFF	TGTGCCAGTAGTACCGGGACGGGAAACACTGAAGCTTTCTTT
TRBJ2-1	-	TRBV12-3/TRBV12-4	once	CASTPIGGEQFF	TGTGCCAGCACCCCAATAGGGGGTGAGCAGTTCTTC
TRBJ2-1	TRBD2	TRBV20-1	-	CSARGTSSRTYNEQFF	TGCAGTGCTAGGGGGACTAGCTCGAGGACCTACAATGAGCAGTTCTTC
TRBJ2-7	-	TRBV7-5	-	CISVSEAYKQGATYEQYF	-
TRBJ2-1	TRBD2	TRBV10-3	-	CAIRSNAAGDGNEQFF	TGTGCCATCAGAAGCAACGCAGCGGGGGATGGAAATGAGCAGTTCTTC
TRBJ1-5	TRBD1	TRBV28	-	CASSQGGQPQHF	TGTGCCAGCAGTCAGGGGGGTCAGCCCCAGCATTTT
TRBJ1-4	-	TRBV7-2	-	CASSPPGGGVRLFF	TGTGCCAGCAGCCCCCCGGGAGGTGGAGTTCGACTGTTTTTT
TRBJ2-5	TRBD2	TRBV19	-	CASSIGGTGETQYF	TGTGCCAGTAGTATCGGGGGGACGGGGGAGACCCAGTACTTC
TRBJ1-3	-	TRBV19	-	CASISDNGNTIYF	TGTGCCAGTATTTCGGACAACGGAAACACCATATATTTT
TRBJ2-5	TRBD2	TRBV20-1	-	CSASLTSAQETQYF	TGCAGTGCTAGCCTTACTAGCGCCCAAGAGACCCAGTACTTC
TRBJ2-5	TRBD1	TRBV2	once	CASSVQGTGEETQYF	TGTGCCAGCAGTGTGCAAGGGACAGGGGAAGAGACCCAGTACTTC
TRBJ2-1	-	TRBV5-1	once	CASSLGTGTLNERFF	TGCGCCAGCAGCTTGGGGACTGGAACCCTCAATGAGCGGTTCTTC
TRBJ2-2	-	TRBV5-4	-	CASSLGRGRAGELFF	TGTGCCAGCAGCTTGGGGCGGGGCAGGGCCGGGGAGCTGTTTTTT
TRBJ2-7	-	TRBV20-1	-	CSASSPSSYEQYF	TGCAGTGCTAGTTCCCCTAGCTCCTACGAGCAGTACTTC
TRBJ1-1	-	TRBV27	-	CASCQDRTRTEAFF	TGTGCCAGCTGTCAAGACAGGACGAGGACTGAAGCTTTCTTT
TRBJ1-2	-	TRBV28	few	CASSFMGGGHSGYTF	TGTGCCAGCAGCTTTATGGGTGGGGGGCATAGTGGCTACACCTTC
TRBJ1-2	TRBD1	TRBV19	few	CASSPTGTLGYTF	TGTGCCAGTAGCCCGACAGGGACCCTTGGCTACACCTTC
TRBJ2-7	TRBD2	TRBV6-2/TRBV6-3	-	CASSSGLAVREQYF	TGTGCCAGCAGTTCGGGACTAGCGGTACGCGAGCAGTACTTC
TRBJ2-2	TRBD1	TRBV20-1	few	CSARTGLNTGELFF	TGCAGTGCTAGGACAGGGTTGAACACCGGGGAGCTGTTTTTT
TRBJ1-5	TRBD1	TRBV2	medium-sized	CASSVNSPGQGSNQPQHF	TGTGCCAGCAGTGTAAATTCTCCGGGACAGGGGAGCAATCAGCCCCAGCATTTT
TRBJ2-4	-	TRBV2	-	CASSVQGVANIQYF	TGTGCCAGCAGTGTACAGGGTGTTGCAAACATTCAGTACTTC
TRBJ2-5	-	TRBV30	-	CAWTRGETQYF	TGTGCCTGGACTAGAGGGGAGACCCAGTACTTC
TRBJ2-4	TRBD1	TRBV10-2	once	CASNHPGTGLNIQYF	TGCGCCAGCAACCACCCCGGGACAGGGCTAAACATTCAGTACTTC
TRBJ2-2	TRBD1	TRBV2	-	CASSPGQGATGELFF	TGTGCCAGCAGTCCGGGACAGGGGGCCACCGGGGAGCTGTTTTTT
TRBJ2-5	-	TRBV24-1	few	CATSDSGTAGETQYF	TGTGCCACCAGTGATTCAGGGACAGCGGGGGAGACCCAGTACTTC
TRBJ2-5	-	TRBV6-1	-	CAVQGRGETQYF	TGTGCCGTCCAGGGGCGAGGGGAGACCCAGTACTTC
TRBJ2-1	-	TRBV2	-	CASREGQTLNEQFF	TGTGCCAGCAGGGAGGGGCAGACCCTGAATGAGCAGTTCTTC
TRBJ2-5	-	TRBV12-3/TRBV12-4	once	CASSFPLGGAETQYF	TGTGCCAGCAGTTTCCCTCTAGGGGGGGCGGAGACCCAGTACTTC
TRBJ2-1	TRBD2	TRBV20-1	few	CSARSGRSLYNEQFF	TGCAGTGCTAGAAGCGGGAGATCCTTATACAATGAGCAGTTCTTC
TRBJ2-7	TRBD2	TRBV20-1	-	CSARLAGARYEQYF	TGCAGTGCAAGGCTAGCGGGAGCTAGGTACGAGCAGTACTTC
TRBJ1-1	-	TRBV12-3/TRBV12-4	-	CASSRDPRETEAFF	TGTGCCAGCAGCCGGGACCCCCGGGAAACTGAAGCTTTCTTT
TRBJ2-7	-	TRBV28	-	CASRMEGVKGEQYF	TGTGCCAGTCGAATGGAAGGGGTCAAGGGGGAGCAGTACTTC
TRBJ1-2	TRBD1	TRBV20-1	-	CSARVRQGLSYTF	TGCAGTGCTAGAGTGAGACAGGGGTTGAGCTACACCTTC
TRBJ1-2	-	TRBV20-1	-	CSAIGGAVNYGYTF	TGCAGTGCGATTGGGGGCGCGGTTAACTATGGCTACACCTTC
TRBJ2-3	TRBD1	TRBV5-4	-	CASSRDRGTDTQYF	TGTGCCAGCAGCCGGGACAGGGGCACAGATACGCAGTATTTT
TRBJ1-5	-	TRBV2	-	CASNPTSGLGQPQHF	TGTGCCAGCAACCCCACATCAGGGCTCGGGCAGCCCCAGCATTTT
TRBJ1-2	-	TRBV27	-	CASTTGPGYGYTF	TGTGCCAGTACCACCGGGCCGGGCTATGGCTACACCTTC
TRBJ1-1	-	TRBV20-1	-	CSASSHTEAFF	TGCAGTGCTAGTTCCCACACTGAAGCTTTCTTT
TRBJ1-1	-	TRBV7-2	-	CASSSPNTEAFF	TGTGCCAGCAGCTCACCTAACACTGAAGCTTTCTTT
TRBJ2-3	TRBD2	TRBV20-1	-	CSALKTSGPRDTQYF	TGCAGTGCTCTTAAGACTAGCGGTCCGCGGGATACGCAGTATTTT
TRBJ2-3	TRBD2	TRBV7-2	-	CASSLTRTSGSTDTQYF	TGTGCCAGCAGCTTAACCCGGACTAGCGGGAGCACAGATACGCAGTATTTT
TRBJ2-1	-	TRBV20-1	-	CSARVQGPYYNEQFF	TGCAGTGCTAGAGTACAGGGACCATATTACAATGAGCAGTTCTTC
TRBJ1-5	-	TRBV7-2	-	CASSLNRAANQPQHF	TGTGCCAGCAGCTTAAACAGGGCTGCCAATCAGCCCCAGCATTTT
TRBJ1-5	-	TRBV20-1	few	CSAKAINQPQHF	TGCAGTGCTAAGGCGATCAATCAGCCCCAGCATTTT
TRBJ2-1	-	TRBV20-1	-	CSASSTKHGDNEQFF	TGCAGTGCTAGTTCCACCAAGCACGGGGACAATGAGCAGTTCTTC
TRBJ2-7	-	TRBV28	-	CASTSLTYEQYF	TGTGCCAGCACCTCCTTAACCTACGAGCAGTACTTC
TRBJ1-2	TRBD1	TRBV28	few	CASSLGGQGAWGYTF	TGTGCCAGCAGTTTGGGGGGACAGGGGGCTTGGGGCTACACCTTC